This is a list of T cell receptor beta chains from one sample in a study of cytomegalovirus exposure and HLA in healthy donors. Some clones are missing from TCRdb's copy, which holds only in-frame ones; the method was immunoSEQ multiplex PCR. The table lists some 100,000 clones, roughly 74% of them singletons. Material for sequencing was PBMCs. The source is a woman between 70 and 85 years old in good health and CMV-seropositive. The CDR3 runs from the conserved cysteine through the conserved F or W.

TRBJ2-5 | TRBV4-1 | CASSQDSSFSRKTQYF
TRBJ1-2 | TRBV28 | CASSTPRWDSHYGYTF
TRBJ2-2 | TRBV19 | CASPQGLAGANSASLGELFF
TRBJ1-6 | TRBV27 | CASRLPGGNSPLHF
TRBJ2-7 | TRBV4-3 | CASSQDRDSSYEQYF
TRBJ2-1 | TRBV9 | CASSALTSGPYNEQFF
TRBJ1-1 | TRBV7-9 | CSSSLGGTGGTEAFF
TRBJ2-1 | TRBV2 | CASSTSDEQFF
TRBJ1-4 | TRBV5-1 | CASSLESGLTTNEKLFF
TRBJ1-3 | TRBV19 | CASTPQGAGNTIYF
TRBJ1-1 | TRBV11-2 | CASSSRTGRGNFEAFF
TRBJ2-7 | TRBV5-1 | CASSFAPGQGSSYEQYF
TRBJ2-7 | TRBV5-5 | CASSPAGQAQWQYF
TRBJ1-4 | TRBV15 | CATSKAPGGGEKLFF
TRBJ2-7 | TRBV10-3 | CAISESNTQEWYF
TRBJ2-1 | TRBV12-5 | CASGLELQAVVEQFF
TRBJ1-1 | TRBV7-6 | CASSTQGYTEAFF
TRBJ2-2 | TRBV9 | CASSVAEGVFAGELFF
TRBJ1-2 | TRBV28 | CASSAGQGPLSGYTF
TRBJ1-3 | TRBV7-2 | CVSSLAGTGFNTIYF
TRBJ2-2 | TRBV5-1 | CASSLDGTGGEELFF